This T cell receptor beta chain appears in the sequencing data of a study of prognosis after radiotherapy for stage I lung cancer. Overall study: SBRT radiotherapy used 3 to 5 fractions and a biologically effective dose of at least 100 Gy.

CDR3 of TCR beta was amplified from genomic DNA via a two-round multiplex PCR. Primers specific to each TRBV and TRBJ gene drove first-round PCR. TCRdb re-analysed the multiplex PCR reads in MiXCR, keeping a single row per CDR3 protein. The data hold 20,000 to 25,000 distinct CDR3 sequences, with around 40% observed a single time. To note about this clonotype: Its antigen is unidentified.

The J segment lost 6 bases and the V segment lost 9 bases, leaving 10 bases of the junction unmatched. Germline CDR1 reads MNHEY; CDR2 reads SVGEGT. The CDR3 is 14 amino acids. Sample collection consisted of about 6 milliliters of peripheral blood drawn at each of two time points. Whole-study findings and limits: Between patients with and without metastases, TRBV and TRBJ gene usage reportedly differed. Some TCR clones were expanded. Whether these clones were tumor-specific was not determined.

The V call is TRBV6-2 or TRBV6-3, the J call TRBJ2-4; 8 bases agree with TRBD2. The source of this sequence is a donor over 45 with non-small cell lung cancer. The input for sequencing was PBMCs, taken before or after stereotactic body radiation therapy (not recorded which). The CDR3 is CASGYGGGGNIQYF. The CDR3, as DNA: TGTGCCAGTGGTTACGGGGGGGGGGGAAACATTCAGTACTTC.